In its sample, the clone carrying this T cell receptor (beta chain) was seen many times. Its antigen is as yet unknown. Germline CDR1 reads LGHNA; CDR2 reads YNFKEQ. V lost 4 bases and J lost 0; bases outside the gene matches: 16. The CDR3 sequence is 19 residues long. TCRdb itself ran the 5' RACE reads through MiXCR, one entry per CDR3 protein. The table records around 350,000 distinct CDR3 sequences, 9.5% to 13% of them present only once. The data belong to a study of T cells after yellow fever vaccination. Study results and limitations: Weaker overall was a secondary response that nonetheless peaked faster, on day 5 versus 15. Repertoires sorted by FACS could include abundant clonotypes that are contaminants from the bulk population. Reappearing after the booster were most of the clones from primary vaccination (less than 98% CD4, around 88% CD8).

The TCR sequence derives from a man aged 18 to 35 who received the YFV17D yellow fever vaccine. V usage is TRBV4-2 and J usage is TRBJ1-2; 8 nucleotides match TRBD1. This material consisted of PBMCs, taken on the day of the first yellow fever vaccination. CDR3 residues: CASSPRLDRGRVANYGYTF. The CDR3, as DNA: TGTGCCAGCAGCCCTAGACTCGACAGGGGCCGAGTTGCTAACTATGGCTACACCTTC.